These 21 T cell receptor beta chains originate from one sample sequenced in a study of OX40 agonist ivuxolimab in advanced cancers. Libraries were prepared by immunoSEQ multiplex PCR; TCRdb keeps only in-frame clonotypes and omits some of them. The data contain approximately 100,000 clones, over 85% of them singletons. Sequencing used CD4+ or CD8+ T cells sorted from blood, obtained in a trial of the OX40 agonist ivuxolimab. Every receptor here comes from an adult with an advanced solid tumor such as melanoma, head and neck, liver or kidney cancer.

The CDR3 DNA sequence: TGCGCCAGCAGCTTACTACAGGGGAATGAAAAACTGTTTTTT. It is translated as CASSLLQGNEKLFF. The rearrangement links TRBV5-1 to TRBJ1-4, with TRBD1 matching over 7 bases. Trimming removed 2 bases from V and 5 bases from J; junction bases left unmatched: 3. The CDR3 is 14 residues long. In germline, CDR1 is SGHRS, CDR2 YFSETQ.

About this clone: The sample contains more than one DNA sequence encoding this CDR3. The CDR3 DNA reads as TGTGCCAGCAGCGTGACGACGGGAAACACCATATATTTT. Residues: CASSVTTGNTIYF. This chain connects TRBV9 to TRBJ1-3, with no clear D. This CDR3 has 13 amino acids. Trimming pared 2 bases from V and 4 bases from J, leaving 7 bases between. CDR1 and CDR2 from the germline V gene are SGDLS and YYNGEE.

V usage is TRBV30 and J usage is TRBJ2-1; 10 nucleotides line up with TRBD1. The CDR3 extends over 14 amino acids. V lost 3 bases and J lost 8; bases outside the gene matches: 7. Germline values: CDR1 GTSNPN, CDR2 SVGIG (reference sequence). The CDR3 nucleotides read TGTGCCTGGAGAGGACAGGGGGTTCTCTATGAGCAGTTCTTC. Translation gives CAWRGQGVLYEQFF.

This sequence joins TRBV5-1 and TRBJ1-2; 7 positions match TRBD1. V shed 1 base and J 4 bases; nucleotides not matched to a gene: 10. Germline lookup yields CDR1 SGHRS and CDR2 YFSETQ. The CDR3 extends over 16 amino acids. CDR3 loop: CASSLIGEGAGYGYTF. The CDR3 DNA is TGCGCCAGCAGCTTGATTGGCGAGGGGGCCGGCTATGGCTACACCTTC.

The chain recombines TRBV4-2 with TRBJ1-3, with no clear D. Germline CDR1 and CDR2: LGHNA and YNFKEQ. The germline V and J ends were trimmed by 0 bases and 2 bases, with 8 bases remaining between them. This CDR3 has 15 residues. The chain's CDR3 is CASSQDRTAGNTIYF. The DNA for the CDR3 is TGTGCCAGCAGCCAAGATAGGACGGCTGGAAACACCATATATTTT.

This chain joins TRBV27 and TRBJ1-2; no clear D gene. V lost 6 bases, J lost 7 bases, and 15 bases lay in between. Germline V gives CDR1 MNHEY, CDR2 SMNVEV (reference sequence). The CDR3 is 13 amino acids. The DNA for the CDR3 is TGTGCCAGCAGGGCTGGTGCAGGTGCTGGCTACACCTTC. It translates to CASRAGAGAGYTF.

This clone was recorded once. The chain joins TRBV5-5 to TRBJ1-6; D is undetermined. Germline-derived CDR1 and CDR2 are SGHKS and YYEKEE (reference sequence). Trimming stripped 3 bases from V and 7 bases from J, with 14 bases between. The CDR3 covers 15 residues. In nucleotides, the CDR3 is TGTGCCAGCAGCTGGGAGCGGCAGGTGAATTCACCCCTCCACTTT. Its translation is CASSWERQVNSPLHF.

The chain couples TRBV30 to TRBJ2-6, with TRBD1 matching 8 bases. Germline V gene data show CDR1 as GTSNPN and CDR2 as SVGIG (reference sequence). The CDR3 has 14 amino acids. Trimming at V came to 3 bases and at J to 4 bases, leaving 2 bases not matched to a gene. Written as DNA, the CDR3 is TGTGCCTGGAGGACAGGGGCAGGGGCCAACGTCCTGACTTTC. Its protein product is CAWRTGAGANVLTF.

This clone was picked up a small number of times. This chain uses TRBV5-1 with TRBJ2-3; D gene uncertain. Trimming shortened V by 4 bases and J by 3 bases, and 6 bases separated the two germline ends. The CDR3 has 12 amino acids. CDR1 SGHRS and CDR2 YFSETQ come from the germline V gene. The CDR3 sequence is CASSPQTDTQYF. The CDR3, as DNA: TGCGCCAGCAGCCCCCAGACAGATACGCAGTATTTT.

The rearrangement links TRBV11-2 to TRBJ1-4, with 9 nucleotides matching TRBD1. After removal of 6 bases from V and 8 bases from J, the junction contained 7 bases not matched to a gene. The CDR3 is made up of 14 amino acids. Germline CDR1 is SGHAT and CDR2 is FQNNGV. Here the CDR3 DNA reads TGTGCCAGCAGGCCGGGACAGGGTCGAGAAAAACTGTTTTTT. This encodes CASRPGQGREKLFF.

The chain carries TRBV7-2 and TRBJ2-1, with a tentative D call TRBD2 (6 bases). This CDR3 is 12 amino acids long. Deletions cut 4 bases from V and 10 bases from J, with 11 bases between. CDR1 is SGHTA, CDR2 FQGNSA, per germline. CDR3 nucleotide sequence: TGTGCCAGCAGCTCGAGAGCGGGCGAGCAGTTCTTC. It is translated as CASSSRAGEQFF.

The chain uses TRBV19 and TRBJ1-4; a possible D gene is TRBD1 (6 bases). V was trimmed by 5 bases and J by 2 bases, leaving 12 bases between them. Germline V gives CDR1 LNHDA, CDR2 SQIVND (reference sequence). CDR3 length: 15 amino acids. The CDR3 here is CASSQQGTTNEKLFF. The CDR3 coding sequence is TGTGCCAGTAGTCAACAGGGTACGACTAATGAAAAACTGTTTTTT.

The J gene is TRBJ2-5, the V gene TRBV6-6; 8 bases map to TRBD1. V lost 2 bases, J lost 5 bases, and 4 bases stayed unmatched. The CDR3 extends over 14 amino acids. Germline assignment: CDR1 MNHNY and CDR2 SVGAGI (reference sequence). CDR3 sequence: CASSYGQGRETQYF. The CDR3 nucleotides are TGTGCCAGCAGTTACGGACAGGGCAGGGAGACCCAGTACTTC.

This sequence joins TRBV11-3 and TRBJ2-5; 9 bases line up with TRBD2. The J segment lost 5 bases and the V segment lost 2 bases, leaving 0 bases of the junction unmatched. The CDR3 length is 13 residues. CDR1 is SGHNT and CDR2 is YENEEA in the germline V gene. CDR3 sequence: CASSLSGGETQYF. CDR3 in DNA: TGTGCCAGCAGCTTAAGCGGGGGGGAGACCCAGTACTTC.

This clone appeared once. The gene calls are TRBV2 and TRBJ1-2; the match to TRBD1 covers 8 bases. J gave up 1 base and V 7 bases, and 5 bases lay outside the gene matches. This CDR3 is built from 14 residues. Germline CDR1 SNHLY, CDR2 FYNNEI. CDR3 loop: CASTRTGSNYGYTF. DNA of the CDR3: TGTGCCAGCACAAGGACAGGGAGTAACTATGGCTACACCTTC.

V gene TRBV4-3 combines with J gene TRBJ2-2; 9 bases match TRBD2. After removal of 6 bases from V and 6 bases from J, the junction contained 14 bases not matched to a gene. CDR3 length: 17 residues. Germline V gene sequence: CDR1 LGHNA, CDR2 YSLEER. CDR3 bases: TGCGCCAGCAGTCGGGGGTCACTAGCGGGTGGGGCCGGGGAGCTGTTTTTT. Its translation: CASSRGSLAGGAGELFF.

The count of this clone is one. V usage is TRBV7-6 and J usage is TRBJ1-1; D perhaps matches TRBD1 (5 bases). The CDR3 runs 15 residues. Trimming left V 5 bases short and J 0 bases short, with 13 bases between. Germline CDR1 and CDR2: SGHVS and FNYEAQ. The CDR3 DNA follows: TGTGCCAGCAGCCAGGGACTACTCATGAACACTGAAGCTTTCTTT. Translating it yields CASSQGLLMNTEAFF.

The gene calls are TRBV4-1 and TRBJ2-2; D gene unclear. V was trimmed by 4 bases and J by 1 base, leaving 13 bases between them. The CDR3 loop spans 16 amino acids. Germline V gene sequence: CDR1 MGHRA, CDR2 YSYEKL. CDR3 protein: CASSPLGQMNTGELFF. The CDR3 bases are TGCGCCAGCAGCCCCCTCGGCCAGATGAACACCGGGGAGCTGTTTTTT.

V gene TRBV7-2 combines with J gene TRBJ1-3; D not resolved. The CDR3 sequence is 16 residues long. Germline loops: CDR1 SGHTA, CDR2 FQGNSA. Trimming took 2 bases from V and 0 from J, leaving 11 bases between them. CDR3 nucleotide sequence: TGTGCCAGCAGCTTAAAGGGCCCCCTCTCTGGAAACACCATATATTTT. Amino acids: CASSLKGPLSGNTIYF.

The rearrangement joins TRBV11-2 to TRBJ2-3; 8 bases align to TRBD2. This CDR3 has 13 amino acids. From germline, CDR1 is SGHAT and CDR2 FQNNGV. Trimming removed 5 bases from V and 7 bases from J; junction bases left unmatched: 5. The CDR3 here is CASSTGGPNTQYF. In DNA form, the CDR3 reads TGTGCCAGCAGCACGGGGGGGCCGAATACGCAGTATTTT.

The J gene is TRBJ2-7, the V gene TRBV7-8; 9 bases agree with TRBD1. The CDR3 extends over 14 amino acids. After removal of 6 bases from V and 4 bases from J, the junction contained 7 bases not matched to a gene. Germline V gives CDR1 SGHVS, CDR2 FQNEAQ. CDR3: CASRYPGQGYEQYF. The CDR3 region has the DNA TGTGCCAGCAGATATCCGGGACAGGGTTACGAGCAGTACTTC.